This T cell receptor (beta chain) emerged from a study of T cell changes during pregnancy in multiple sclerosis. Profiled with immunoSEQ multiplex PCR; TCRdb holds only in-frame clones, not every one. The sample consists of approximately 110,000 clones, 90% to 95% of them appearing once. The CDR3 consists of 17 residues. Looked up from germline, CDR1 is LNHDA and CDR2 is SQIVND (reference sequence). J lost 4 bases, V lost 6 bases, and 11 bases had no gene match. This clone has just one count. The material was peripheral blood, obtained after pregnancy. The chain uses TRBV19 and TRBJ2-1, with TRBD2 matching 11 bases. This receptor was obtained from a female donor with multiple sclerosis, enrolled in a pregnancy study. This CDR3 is CASRRDVTSGGYNEQFF. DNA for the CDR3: TGTGCCAGTAGACGCGATGTTACTAGCGGGGGATACAATGAGCAGTTCTTC.